This TCR beta chain is drawn from a study of T cell changes during pregnancy in multiple sclerosis. Germline V gene data show CDR1 as SGHNT and CDR2 as YYREEE (reference sequence). The V gene end was trimmed by 6 bases and the J gene end by 4 bases; junction bases not matched to a gene: 19. This CDR3 is 18 amino acids long. Sequencing used immunoSEQ multiplex PCR; TCRdb keeps in-frame clones, though not all of them. The repertoire consists of more than 35,000 clones, with approximately 90% occurring once and the leading ten covering under 0.75%. The TCR comes from a female donor with multiple sclerosis, enrolled in a pregnancy study. The V gene is TRBV5-4, the J gene TRBJ1-1, with TRBD1 matching over 9 bases. The sample in question was CD4+ T cells from peripheral blood mononuclear cells, obtained in the first trimester of pregnancy. The CDR3 reads CASTPRDRVASLSTEAFF. Written as DNA, the CDR3 is TGTGCCAGCACCCCGAGGGACAGGGTCGCCTCTCTAAGCACTGAAGCTTTCTTT.